This entry lists 31 T cell receptor beta chains sequenced from one sample in a study of T cell responses to AZD1222 COVID-19 vaccine (dated by TCRdb to 2020 to 2022). The time point label for this specimen denotes: about 28 days (+/-7) after the second vaccine dose. According to the study, the label for this sample's treatment or condition signals: meningococcal conjugate vaccine given as trial control. The library was built by means of the immunoSEQ multiplex PCR assay. The table was pulled from immuneACCESS by TCRdb, which kept in-frame rearrangements only. Such tables lose some clones; where checked, under half of the loss comes from unresolved V genes, and the rest has no known cause. The sample includes roughly 100,000 clones, with about 89% observed a single time. Over 3% of the sample is taken by the ten largest. This specimen consisted of peripheral blood, obtained 28 days after the second dose of the MenACWY control vaccine. These receptors originate from an adult who received the MenACWY meningococcal vaccine as a control.

This clone was counted a single time. The V call is TRBV2, the J call TRBJ1-2; 7 bases fit TRBD1. Unmatched junction bases numbered 5, after V lost 2 bases and J lost 2 bases. This CDR3 has 15 residues. Germline V gives CDR1 SNHLY, CDR2 FYNNEI. In nucleotides, the CDR3 is TGTGCCAGCAGTGAATACCAGGGGGTGAACTATGGCTACACCTTC. Translated, it gives CASSEYQGVNYGYTF.

The DNA of the CDR3 is TGTGCCAGCAGTGAAAGGGGGGTCAATGGCTACACCTTC. Translating gives CASSERGVNGYTF. The chain is built from TRBV2 and TRBJ1-2; perhaps TRBD1 as D (6 bases). Germline CDR1 reads SNHLY; CDR2 reads FYNNEI. Trimming took 2 bases from V and 6 from J, leaving 10 bases between them. The CDR3 spans 13 residues.

V is TRBV24-1 and J is TRBJ2-7; D perhaps matches TRBD1 (6 bases). Trimming took off 4 bases at V and 3 bases at J, with 9 bases between the two ends. CDR1 and CDR2 (germline): KGHDR, SFDVKD. The CDR3 consists of 13 residues. The DNA of the CDR3 is TGTGCCACCAGTGACCCAGGGGACTACGAGCAGTACTTC. It codes for CATSDPGDYEQYF.

The chain couples TRBV6-2 or TRBV6-3 to TRBJ1-5; 8 nucleotides line up with TRBD1. V shed 5 bases, J shed 5 bases, and the junction held 8 bases outside the gene matches. The CDR3 is made up of 15 amino acids. The V gene's germline CDR1 is MNHEY and CDR2 SVGEGT. The CDR3 loop reads CASSPHSGGDQPQHF. For the CDR3, the DNA is TGTGCCAGCAGTCCGCATTCAGGGGGCGATCAGCCCCAGCATTTT.

This chain links TRBV7-2 with TRBJ1-5, with TRBD1 as a possible D gene (5 bases). Germline loops: CDR1 SGHTA, CDR2 FQGNSA. This CDR3 is 15 amino acids long. The ends were cut back, 8 bases at V and 2 bases at J, with 16 bases in the middle. The CDR3 region has the DNA TGTGCCAGCGCGGCTCAGGGACTAGGCAATCAGCCCCAGCATTTT. As protein: CASAAQGLGNQPQHF.

This chain uses TRBV4-3 with TRBJ2-2; maybe TRBD2 (6 bases). The CDR3 sequence is 18 residues long. CDR1 and CDR2 from the germline V gene are LGHNA and YSLEER. Trimming took off 1 base at V and 3 bases at J, with 18 bases between the two ends. The CDR3 loop reads CASSQVGPGRGYTGELFF. CDR3 bases: TGCGCCAGCAGCCAAGTCGGTCCGGGGCGGGGATACACCGGGGAGCTGTTTTTT.

The chain uses TRBV15 and TRBJ2-4; 8 bases line up with TRBD2. The J segment lost 0 bases and the V segment lost 3 bases, leaving 7 bases of the junction unmatched. CDR3 size: 17 residues. Germline V gene data show CDR1 as LNHNV and CDR2 as YYDKDF (reference sequence). CDR3 sequence: CATSSPRGALAKNIQYF. The CDR3 DNA sequence: TGTGCCACCAGCAGCCCGCGGGGGGCCTTAGCCAAAAACATTCAGTACTTC.

This chain joins TRBV13 and TRBJ1-3; D is undetermined. This CDR3 spans 16 amino acids. Germline-derived CDR1 and CDR2 are PRHDT and FYEKMQ (reference sequence). The V and J ends lost 5 bases and 1 base respectively, with 15 bases between them. The chain's CDR3 is CASSDPGGPSGNTIYF. As DNA, the CDR3 is TGTGCCAGCAGCGACCCTGGTGGGCCTTCTGGAAACACCATATATTTT. Using reference TRBV13 and TRBJ1-3 for the parts outside the CDR3, the full variable domain is AAGVIQSPRHLIKEKRETATLKCYPIPRHDTVYWYQQGPGQDPQFLISFYEKMQSDKGSIPDRFSAQQFSDYHSELNMSSLELGDSALYFCASSDPGGPSGNTIYFGEGSWLTVV.

This clone was seen only once. The chain employs TRBV9 and TRBJ1-4; TRBD1 is a possible D gene (6 bases). Per germline, CDR1 SGDLS and CDR2 YYNGEE. The CDR3 extends over 15 amino acids. The V end was cut by 3 bases, the J end by 6 bases, with 15 bases between. CDR3 nucleotides: TGTGCCAGCAGCGCCTCAGGGGACATGTATGAAAAACTGTTTTTT. This gives the protein CASSASGDMYEKLFF.

V is TRBV7-6 and J is TRBJ2-1, with D possibly matching TRBD2 (5 bases). CDR3 size: 16 residues. Germline CDR1 is SGHVS and CDR2 is FNYEAQ. V shed 1 base and J shed 1 base, with 11 bases lying between them. CDR3 in DNA: TGTGCCAGCAGCTTAGAGGGTAGCGTTTCCTACAATGAGCAGTTCTTC. Translation: CASSLEGSVSYNEQFF. The full variable domain, rest sourced from reference TRBV7-6 and TRBJ2-1, is GAGVSQSPRYKVTKRGQDVALRCDPISGHVSLYWYRQALGQGPEFLTYFNYEAQQDKSGLPNDRFSAERPEGSISTLTIQRTEQRDSAMYRCASSLEGSVSYNEQFFGPGTRLTVL.

The chain is built from TRBV11-1 and TRBJ2-7; tentatively, D is TRBD1 (6 bases). Germline V lookup: CDR1 SGHAT, CDR2 FQDESV (reference sequence). The CDR3 has 15 amino acids. The germline V and J ends were trimmed by 5 bases and 3 bases, with 17 bases remaining between them. The CDR3 nucleotides read TGTGCCAGCAGCCCCGATGACAGGAGATTCTACGAGCAGTACTTC. The encoded protein is CASSPDDRRFYEQYF.

As for this clone: Other DNA sequences in the sample encode the same CDR3. This chain uses TRBV7-2 with TRBJ1-2, with D maybe TRBD1 (6 bases). Germline V gene lookup returns CDR1 SGHTA and CDR2 FQGNSA. This CDR3 is built from 14 residues. V gave up 1 base and J gave up 0 bases, with 6 bases separating them. CDR3: CASSLGTANYGYTF. The CDR3 coding sequence is TGTGCCAGCAGCTTAGGGACAGCTAACTATGGCTACACCTTC.

The rearrangement links TRBV19 to TRBJ1-1; D is unresolved. Trimming shortened V by 4 bases and J by 0 bases, and 9 bases separated the two germline ends. Germline V gene lookup returns CDR1 LNHDA and CDR2 SQIVND (reference sequence). This CDR3 comprises 14 residues. CDR3: CASSKGTLNTEAFF. The CDR3 region has the DNA TGTGCCAGTAGTAAGGGCACCTTGAACACTGAAGCTTTCTTT.

J is TRBJ1-2 and V is TRBV11-2; a possible D gene is TRBD1 (5 bases). V lost 0 bases and J 0 bases, leaving 23 bases between the germline ends. Germline values: CDR1 SGHAT, CDR2 FQNNGV. This CDR3 has 20 residues. Here the CDR3 DNA reads TGTGCCAGCAGCTTAGAGAGCGGGGCAGTTCCGTTCAGAACTAACTATGGCTACACCTTC. Encoded protein: CASSLESGAVPFRTNYGYTF.

This chain uses TRBV6-5 with TRBJ1-2; 8 bases line up with TRBD1. This CDR3 is 13 amino acids long. Germline V gene sequence: CDR1 MNHEY, CDR2 SVGAGI. V shed 9 bases, J shed 4 bases, and the junction held 7 bases outside the gene matches. This chain's CDR3 is CASADRVTYGYTF. The CDR3 nucleotides are TGTGCCAGTGCGGACAGGGTCACCTATGGCTACACCTTC.

The DNA for the CDR3 is TGTGCCAGCAGCTTACAGGGCTACGAGCAGTACTTC. This sequence encodes CASSLQGYEQYF. The chain links TRBV7-2 to TRBJ2-7; D may be TRBD1 (5 bases). The CDR3 totals 12 residues. The V and J ends lost 2 bases and 3 bases respectively, with 5 bases between them. Germline-derived CDR1 and CDR2 are SGHTA and FQGNSA. Full variable domain (remainder filled in from reference TRBV7-2 and TRBJ2-7): GAGVSQSPSNKVTEKGKDVELRCDPISGHTALYWYRQSLGQGLEFLIYFQGNSAPDKSGLPSDRFSAERTGGSVSTLTIQRTQQEDSAVYLCASSLQGYEQYFGPGTRLTVT.

This clone has only one observation. V and J are TRBV7-2 and TRBJ2-5; TRBD1 might be the D (5 bases). Per the germline V gene, CDR1 is SGHTA and CDR2 is FQGNSA. Trimming removed 1 base from V and 7 bases from J, with 10 bases in between. CDR3 length: 13 amino acids. The CDR3 loop is CASSLEQGRTQYF. The CDR3 DNA follows: TGTGCCAGCAGCTTAGAGCAGGGCCGGACCCAGTACTTC.

J is TRBJ1-3 and V is TRBV9; 7 bases map to TRBD1. CDR1 and CDR2 (germline): SGDLS, YYNGEE. Trimming at V came to 0 bases and at J to 0 bases, leaving 6 bases not matched to a gene. The CDR3 length is 17 residues. The CDR3 region has the DNA TGTGCCAGCAGCGTAGGAATGGGACAGAACTCTGGAAACACCATATATTTT. Translated, it gives CASSVGMGQNSGNTIYF.

The J gene is TRBJ1-5, the V gene TRBV6-5; TRBD1 agrees at 7 bases. After removal of 4 bases from V and 5 bases from J, the junction contained 8 bases not matched to a gene. Per the germline V gene, CDR1 is MNHEY and CDR2 is SVGAGI. The CDR3 is made up of 15 amino acids. DNA for the CDR3: TGTGCCAGCAGTTTTGCCAGGGGGATGGATCAGCCCCAGCATTTT. Its protein product is CASSFARGMDQPQHF.

V gene TRBV9 combines with J gene TRBJ2-3; D remains ambiguous. Trimming pared 3 bases from V and 4 bases from J, leaving 12 bases between. The CDR3 totals 14 residues. Germline V gene lookup returns CDR1 SGDLS and CDR2 YYNGEE. The CDR3 spells CASSDGPWADTQYF. DNA of the CDR3: TGTGCCAGCAGCGACGGCCCGTGGGCAGATACGCAGTATTTT.

CDR3: CASSFGGADTQYF. As DNA, the CDR3 is TGTGCCAGCAGTTTCGGGGGAGCAGATACGCAGTATTTT. The chain combines TRBV28 with TRBJ2-3, with D possibly being TRBD2 (6 bases). The V end lost 3 bases, the J end lost 4 bases, and 8 bases lay between the germline ends. This CDR3 spans 13 amino acids. Germline V CDR1 and CDR2: MDHEN, SYDVKM.

V usage is TRBV5-1 and J usage is TRBJ1-2; possible D gene TRBD1, 6 bases. CDR1 SGHRS and CDR2 YFSETQ come from the germline V gene. CDR3 length: 12 amino acids. Trimming pared 3 bases from V and 4 bases from J, leaving 7 bases between. The DNA for the CDR3 is TGCGCCAGCAGCTGGGACACCTATGGCTACACCTTC. Its translation is CASSWDTYGYTF.

This clone has just one count. V is TRBV3-1 (or the pseudogene TRBV3-2) and J is TRBJ1-1, with unresolved D. CDR1 is LGHDT and CDR2 is YNNKEL in the germline V gene (reference sequence). With 2 bases removed from V and 0 bases from J, the gap between germline ends came to 1 base. The CDR3 runs 12 residues. The CDR3 DNA follows: TGTGCCAGCAGCCAAATGAACACTGAAGCTTTCTTT. Protein product: CASSQMNTEAFF.

The chain uses TRBV11-2 and TRBJ1-1, with D perhaps matching TRBD1 (6 bases). The CDR3 runs to 15 residues. Germline values: CDR1 SGHAT, CDR2 FQNNGV. V dropped 5 bases and J dropped 5 bases, with 18 bases sitting between them. The chain's CDR3 is CASSPRQVVNTEAFF. CDR3 bases: TGTGCCAGCAGCCCCCGACAGGTAGTAAATACTGAAGCTTTCTTT.

V is TRBV19 and J is TRBJ2-1, with a possible D match to TRBD2 (6 bases). The CDR3 has 14 residues. CDR1 is LNHDA, CDR2 SQIVND, per germline (reference sequence). V lost 7 bases, J lost 3 bases, and 13 bases lay in between. CDR3 loop: CASTPGLIYNEQFF. CDR3 DNA: TGTGCCAGTACGCCGGGACTGATCTACAATGAGCAGTTCTTC.

The J gene is TRBJ2-1, the V gene TRBV12-3 or TRBV12-4; tentatively, D is TRBD1 (6 bases). This CDR3 region has 13 residues. V shed 3 bases and J shed 7 bases, with 10 bases lying between them. The CDR3 protein is CASSFVQGNEQFF. CDR3 bases: TGTGCCAGCAGTTTTGTACAGGGTAATGAGCAGTTCTTC.

The V gene is TRBV3-1 (or the pseudogene TRBV3-2), the J gene TRBJ1-2; the match to TRBD1 covers 11 bases. Trimming took 4 bases from V and 6 from J; bases not matched to a gene: 7. Germline CDR1 is LGHDT and CDR2 is YNNKEL (reference sequence). The CDR3 has 15 amino acids. This chain's CDR3 is CASSRTRTGGDGYTF. The CDR3 nucleotides are TGTGCCAGCAGCCGGACCAGGACAGGGGGCGATGGCTACACCTTC.

The chain recombines TRBV6-2 or TRBV6-3 with TRBJ2-1; D is perhaps TRBD1 (5 bases). Germline CDR1 MNHEY, CDR2 SVGEGT. Trimming pared 2 bases from V and 7 bases from J, leaving 18 bases between. The CDR3 runs to 16 residues. CDR3 sequence: CASSYTAGRPLNEQFF. CDR3 in DNA: TGTGCCAGCAGTTACACTGCAGGGCGCCCGCTGAATGAGCAGTTCTTC.

V and J are TRBV29-1 and TRBJ1-2; 10 positions match TRBD1. Germline CDR1 reads SQVTM; CDR2 reads ANQGSEA. Germline trimming cut 6 bases from V and 4 bases from J; bases unmatched to any gene: 8. This CDR3 contains 14 residues. The CDR3 DNA reads TGCAGCGTGCAAGACAGGGGGCAGATCTATGGCTACACCTTC. It encodes CSVQDRGQIYGYTF.

The chain is built from TRBV7-7 and TRBJ2-1; 8 bases map to TRBD1. The ends lost 5 bases at V and 13 bases at J; junction bases unmatched: 10. Germline loops: CDR1 SSHAT, CDR2 FNYEAQ (reference sequence). There are 13 residues in the CDR3. Written as DNA, the CDR3 is TGTGCCAGCAGCCTCAGCCGGACAGGGTCACAGTTCTTC. As protein: CASSLSRTGSQFF.

The chain employs TRBV2 and TRBJ2-7; D is unresolved. The germline V and J ends were trimmed by 8 bases and 5 bases, with 10 bases remaining between them. Germline CDR1 reads SNHLY; CDR2 reads FYNNEI. The CDR3 has 11 residues. The CDR3 here is CASGYMDEQYF. As DNA, the CDR3 is TGTGCCAGCGGTTATATGGACGAGCAGTACTTC.